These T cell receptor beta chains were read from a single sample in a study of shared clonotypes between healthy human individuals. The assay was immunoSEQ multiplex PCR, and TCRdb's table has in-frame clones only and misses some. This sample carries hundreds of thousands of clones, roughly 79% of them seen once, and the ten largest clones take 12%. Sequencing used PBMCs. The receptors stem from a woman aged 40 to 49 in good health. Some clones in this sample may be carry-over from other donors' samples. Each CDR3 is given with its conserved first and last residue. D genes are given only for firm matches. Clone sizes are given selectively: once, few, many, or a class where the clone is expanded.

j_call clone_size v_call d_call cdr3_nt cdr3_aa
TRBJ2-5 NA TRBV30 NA TGTGCCTGGAGTGTAACGAGCCAAGAGACCCAGTACTTC CAWSVTSQETQYF
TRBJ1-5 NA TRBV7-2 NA TGTGCCAGCAGCCGATCGACAGGTAGAACTAATCAGCCCCAGCATTTT CASSRSTGRTNQPQHF
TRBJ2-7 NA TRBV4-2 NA TGTGCCAGCAGCTCGACTACGACCGAGCAGTACTTC CASSSTTTEQYF
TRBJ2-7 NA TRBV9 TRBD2 TGTGCCAGCAGCGCGGGACTAGCGGGAGAGGGGGGTTCCTACGAGCAGTACTTC CASSAGLAGEGGSYEQYF
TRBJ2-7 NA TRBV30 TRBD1 TGTGCCACGGACAGGGAGAGGTACGAGCAGTACTTC CATDRERYEQYF
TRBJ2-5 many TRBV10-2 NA TGCGCCAGCAGTTACCGACAGGACCAAGAGACCCAGTACTTC CASSYRQDQETQYF
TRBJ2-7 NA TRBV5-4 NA TGTGCCAGCAGCTTGGAAGGGGGTAGGTACGAGCAGTACTTC CASSLEGGRYEQYF
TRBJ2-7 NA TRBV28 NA TGTGCCAGCAGTTTCCATAGCGGAACCTACGAGCAGTACTTC CASSFHSGTYEQYF
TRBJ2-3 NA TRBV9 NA TGTGCCAGCAGCGGCCGGGACCGTAGCACAGATACGCAGTATTTT CASSGRDRSTDTQYF
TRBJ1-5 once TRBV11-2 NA TGTGCCAGCAGCTTAGATGGGGGTGGCAATCAGCCCCAGCATTTT CASSLDGGGNQPQHF
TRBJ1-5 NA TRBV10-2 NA TGCGCCCCTAGGGAGGATCAGCCCCAGCATTTT CAPREDQPQHF
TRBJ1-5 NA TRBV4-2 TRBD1 TGTGCCAGCAGCCAAGACTATTGGACAGGGAGCAATCAGCCCCAGCATTTT CASSQDYWTGSNQPQHF
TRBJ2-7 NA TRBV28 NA TGTGCCAGCAGTCTGACTAGTGCTCCTGGCTACGAGCAGTACTTC CASSLTSAPGYEQYF
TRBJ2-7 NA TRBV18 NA TGTGCCAGCTCAGACCTCTACGAGCAGTACTTC CASSDLYEQYF
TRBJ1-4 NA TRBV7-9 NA TGTGCCAGCAGCTTACCTCCTAATGAAAAACTGTTTTTT CASSLPPNEKLFF
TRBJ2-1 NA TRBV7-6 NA TGTGCCAGCAGCTTAGCGGGCGCGAGCTCCTACAATGAGCAGTTCTTC CASSLAGASSYNEQFF
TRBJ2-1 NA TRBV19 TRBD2 TGTGCCACCCGAGGGACTAGCGGGAGTCTCTACAATGAGCAGTTCTTC CATRGTSGSLYNEQFF
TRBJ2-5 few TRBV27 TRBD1 TGTGCCAGCAGTAGGGGGCCCCTAGAGACCCAGTACTTC CASSRGPLETQYF
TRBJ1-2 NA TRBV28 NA TGTGCCAGCAGTTTATTGGGGGTAGGGGAAACTAACTATGGCTACACCTTC CASSLLGVGETNYGYTF
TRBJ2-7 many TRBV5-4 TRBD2 TGTGCCAGCAGCTTTAGCGGGAGGAACGAGCAGTACTTC CASSFSGRNEQYF
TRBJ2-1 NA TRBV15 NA TGTGCCACCAGCAGAGTGGGCTCCTCCTACAATGAGCAGTTCTTC CATSRVGSSYNEQFF
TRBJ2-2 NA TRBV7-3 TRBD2 TGTGCCAGCAGCCCGTCTAGCGGGGACACCGGGGAGCTGTTTTTT CASSPSSGDTGELFF
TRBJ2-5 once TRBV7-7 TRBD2 TGTGCCAGCAGCTTAATAATCGCGGGAGATGAGACCCAGTACTTC CASSLIIAGDETQYF
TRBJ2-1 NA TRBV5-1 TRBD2 TGCGCCAGCAGCTTCATAGCGGGAGTTTACAATGAGCAGTTCTTC CASSFIAGVYNEQFF
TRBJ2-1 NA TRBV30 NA TGTGCCTGGAGTCCCGCTGTTTACAATGAGCAGTTCTTC CAWSPAVYNEQFF
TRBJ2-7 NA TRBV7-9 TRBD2 TGTGCCAGCAGCGCACCCTCTAGCGGGAGAGTGGGCGAGCAGTACTTC CASSAPSSGRVGEQYF
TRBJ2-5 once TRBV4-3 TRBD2 TGCGCCAGCAGCCAAGGGGCCGGGACTAGCGGGAGTAGCCCCAACTTC CASSQGAGTSGSSPNF
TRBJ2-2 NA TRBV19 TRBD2 TGTGCCAGTAGTATGGTAGCGGGGGGAACCGGGGAGCTGTTTTTT CASSMVAGGTGELFF
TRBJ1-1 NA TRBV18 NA TGTGCCAGCTCACCACGTAGGACAGACACTGAAGCTTTCTTT CASSPRRTDTEAFF
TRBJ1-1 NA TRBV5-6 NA TGTGCCAGCAGCAACAGGCTAGAAGCTTTCTTT CASSNRLEAFF
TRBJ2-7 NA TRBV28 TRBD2 TGTGCCAGCAGTTTATTTGTGGGGGGGGACTCCCACAGGCAGTACTTC CASSLFVGGDSHRQYF
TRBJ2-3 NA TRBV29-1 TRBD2 TGCAGCGTTGATCGGGAGGGCGATACGCAGTATTTT CSVDREGDTQYF
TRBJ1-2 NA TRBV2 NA TGTGCCAGCAGTGATGACAGGAACTATGGCTACACCTTC CASSDDRNYGYTF
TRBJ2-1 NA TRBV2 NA TGTGCCAGCAGTGACGACCTTCTCTCCTACAATGAGCAGTTCTTC CASSDDLLSYNEQFF
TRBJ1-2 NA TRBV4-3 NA TGCGCCAGCAGCCAAGAACTATTTCTGGGCTATGGCTGCACCTTC CASSQELFLGYGCTF
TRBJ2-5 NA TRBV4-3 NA TGCGCCAGCGGCCTCCTCATGGGGGGCAACTGTTTACAAGAGACCCAGTACTTC CASGLLMGGNCLQETQYF
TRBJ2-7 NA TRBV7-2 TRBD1 TGTGCCAGCAGCCCAACAGGGGACAATCTCTACGAGCAGTACTTC CASSPTGDNLYEQYF
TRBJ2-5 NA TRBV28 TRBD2 TGTGCCAGCAGTTCTCTGACTAGCGGGAGGGGGGGGACCCAGTACTTC CASSSLTSGRGGTQYF
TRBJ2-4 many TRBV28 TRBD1 TGTGCCAGCAGTTCCGGGACAGGGAAGTCCCCTGTCAAAAACATTCAGTACTTC CASSSGTGKSPVKNIQYF
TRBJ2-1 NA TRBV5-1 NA TGCGCCAGCAGCTTTTCGGGGGACTCCTACAATGAGCAGTTCTTC CASSFSGDSYNEQFF
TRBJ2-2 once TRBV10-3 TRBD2 TGTGCCATCAGTGGGACTAGCCGCGGCACCGGGGAGCTGTTTTTT CAISGTSRGTGELFF
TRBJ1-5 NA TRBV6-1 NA TGTGCCAGCAGTGTCACCCGGGGACTATATAATCAGCCCCAGCATTTT CASSVTRGLYNQPQHF
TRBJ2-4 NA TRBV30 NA TGTGCCTGGAACCGCGTGCTAGCCAAAAACATTCAGTACTTC CAWNRVLAKNIQYF
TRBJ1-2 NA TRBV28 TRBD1 TGTGCCAGCAAAAAGGGGGACAGGGATGGCTACACCTTC CASKKGDRDGYTF
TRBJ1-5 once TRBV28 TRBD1 TGTGCCAGCAGTTTAGGACAGGCCCCCTATAGCAATCAGCCCCAGCATTTT CASSLGQAPYSNQPQHF
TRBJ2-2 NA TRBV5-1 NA TGCGCCAGCAGCCCGGACTTGACAAGGCTCGGGGAGCTGCTTTTT CASSPDLTRLGELLF
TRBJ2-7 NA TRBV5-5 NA TGTGCCAGCAGCTTGTATTCGAGCTCCTACGAGCAGTACTTC CASSLYSSSYEQYF
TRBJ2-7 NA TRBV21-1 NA TGTGCCAGCAGCAAAGGCAACCGGCTAGAAGTCCCCTACGAGCAGTACTTC CASSKGNRLEVPYEQYF